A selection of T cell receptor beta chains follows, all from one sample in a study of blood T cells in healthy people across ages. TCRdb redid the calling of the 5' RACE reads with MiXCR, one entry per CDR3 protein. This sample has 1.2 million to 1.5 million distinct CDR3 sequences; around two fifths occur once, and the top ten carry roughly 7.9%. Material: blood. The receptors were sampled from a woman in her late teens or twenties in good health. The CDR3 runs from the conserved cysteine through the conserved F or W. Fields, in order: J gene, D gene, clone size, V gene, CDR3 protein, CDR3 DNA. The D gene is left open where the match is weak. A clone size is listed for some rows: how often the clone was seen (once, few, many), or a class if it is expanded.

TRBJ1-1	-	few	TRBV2	CASLLDGNTEAFF	TGTGCCAGCCTCCTGGACGGGAACACTGAAGCTTTCTTT
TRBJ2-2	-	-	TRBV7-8	CASSLAVATGELFF	TGTGCCAGCAGCTTAGCGGTAGCCACCGGGGAGCTGTTTTTT
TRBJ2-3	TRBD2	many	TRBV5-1	CASSPWSSGGADTQYF	TGCGCCAGCAGCCCATGGAGTAGCGGGGGCGCAGATACGCAGTATTTT
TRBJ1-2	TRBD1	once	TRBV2	CASSIRTGENYGYTF	TGTGCCAGCAGTATTCGGACAGGGGAGAACTATGGCTACACCTTC
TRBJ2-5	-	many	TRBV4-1	CASSQEGVAMETQYF	TGCGCCAGCAGCCAAGAAGGCGTAGCTATGGAGACCCAGTACTTC
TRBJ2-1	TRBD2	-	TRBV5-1	CASRPGLAGVWSYNEQFF	TGCGCCAGCAGGCCGGGACTAGCGGGAGTTTGGTCCTACAATGAGCAGTTCTTC
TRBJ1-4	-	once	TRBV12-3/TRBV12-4	CVSSLGVKGLEKLFF	TGTGTCAGCAGTTTGGGTGTGAAAGGCCTTGAAAAACTGTTTTTT
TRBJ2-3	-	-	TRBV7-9	CASSSAGLFTDTQYF	TGTGCCAGCAGCTCGGCGGGACTTTTCACAGATACGCAGTATTTT
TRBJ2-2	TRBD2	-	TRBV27	CASSPLAGGGTGELFF	TGTGCCAGCAGCCCTCTAGCGGGAGGGGGAACCGGGGAGCTGTTTTTT
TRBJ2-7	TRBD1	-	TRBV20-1	CSARDPRGTGFDEQYF	TGCAGTGCTAGAGATCCCCGAGGGACAGGGTTTGACGAGCAGTACTTC
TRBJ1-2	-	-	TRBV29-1	CSVESRQTNYGYTF	TGCAGCGTTGAGTCCCGGCAAACTAACTATGGCTACACCTTC